This T cell receptor (beta chain) was sequenced during a study of control samples from healthy donors and cancer patients. The CDR3 loop spans 15 amino acids. J lost 6 bases, V lost 2 bases, and 9 bases had no gene match. Germline CDR1 MNHNS, CDR2 SASEGT. Of note for this clone: The identical CDR3 is also encoded by other nucleotide sequences in the sample.

Clones were read by immunoSEQ multiplex PCR, and TCRdb kept only the in-frame ones, dropping some. The sample lists roughly 120,000 clones, roughly 95% occurring once. Sequencing input: blood. This TCR came from a man aged 25-45 years in good health. V usage is TRBV6-1 and J usage is TRBJ2-7; TRBD2 matches 8 bases. CDR3 bases: TGTGCCAGCAGTGAACTCGCGGGGGCGGGGGGCGAGCAGTACTTC. It specifies CASSELAGAGGEQYF.